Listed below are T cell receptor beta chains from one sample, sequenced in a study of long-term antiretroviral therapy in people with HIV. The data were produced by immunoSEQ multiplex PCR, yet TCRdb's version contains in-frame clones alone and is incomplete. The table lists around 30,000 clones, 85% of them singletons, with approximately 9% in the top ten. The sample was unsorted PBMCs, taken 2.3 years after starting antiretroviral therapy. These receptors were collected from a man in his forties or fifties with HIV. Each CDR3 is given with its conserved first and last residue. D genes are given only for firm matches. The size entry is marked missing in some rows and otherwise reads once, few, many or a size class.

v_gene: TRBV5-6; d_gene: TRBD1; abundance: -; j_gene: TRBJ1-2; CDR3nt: TGTGCCAGCAGCTTGGGCTCGACAGGGAAGGACTACACCTTC; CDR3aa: CASSLGSTGKDYTF
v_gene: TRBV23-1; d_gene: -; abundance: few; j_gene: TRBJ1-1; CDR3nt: TGCGCCAGCAGTCAATCGATCGGCAGGGAAGTTCAAGAAGCTTTCTTT; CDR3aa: CASSQSIGREVQEAFF
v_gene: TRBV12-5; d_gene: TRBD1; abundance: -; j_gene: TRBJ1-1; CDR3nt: TGTGCTAGTGGTTTGGTCAGAACTTTCGACCGGGGACAGGGGGACACTGAAGCTTTCTTT; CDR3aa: CASGLVRTFDRGQGDTEAFF
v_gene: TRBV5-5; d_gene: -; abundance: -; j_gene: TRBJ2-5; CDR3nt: TGTGCCAGCAGGTATGGGGCGGAAGAGACCCAGTACTTC; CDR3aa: CASRYGAEETQYF
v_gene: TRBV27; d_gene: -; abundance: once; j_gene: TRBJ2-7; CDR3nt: TGTGCCAGGCTCCGGGACTCTCAAAACTACGAGCAGTACTTC; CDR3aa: CARLRDSQNYEQYF
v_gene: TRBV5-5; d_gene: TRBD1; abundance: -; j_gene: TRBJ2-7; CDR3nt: TGTGCCAGCAGCTGGGGACAGGGGGCCTACGAGCAGTACTTC; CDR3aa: CASSWGQGAYEQYF
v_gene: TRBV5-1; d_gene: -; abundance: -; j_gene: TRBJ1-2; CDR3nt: TGCGCCAGCAGCTTGACGCCCTCTAGCTTCGTAGGTCAGCTGTATGGCTACACCTTC; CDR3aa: CASSLTPSSFVGQLYGYTF
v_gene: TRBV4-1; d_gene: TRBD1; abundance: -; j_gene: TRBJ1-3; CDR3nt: TGCGCCAGCAGCTTACAACAGGGGGGCTCTGGAAACACCATATATTTT; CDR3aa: CASSLQQGGSGNTIYF
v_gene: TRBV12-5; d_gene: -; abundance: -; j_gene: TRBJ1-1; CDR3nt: TGTGCTAGTGTGGCCCGGGGGCGCGGAGGCACTGAAGCTTTCTTT; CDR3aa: CASVARGRGGTEAFF
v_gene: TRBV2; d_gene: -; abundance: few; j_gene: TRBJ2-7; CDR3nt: TGTGCCAGCAGCCCCTGGGACGAGGGGACCTACGAGCAGTACTTC; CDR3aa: CASSPWDEGTYEQYF
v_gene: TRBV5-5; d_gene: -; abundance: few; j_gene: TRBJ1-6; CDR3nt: TGTGCCAGCACCCCCGACCAAAATTCACCCCTCCACTTT; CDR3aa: CASTPDQNSPLHF
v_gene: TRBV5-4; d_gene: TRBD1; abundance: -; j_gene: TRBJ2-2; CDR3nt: TGTGCCAGCAGCTGGGACAGGGATAGCGCCGGGGAGCTGTTTTTT; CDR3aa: CASSWDRDSAGELFF
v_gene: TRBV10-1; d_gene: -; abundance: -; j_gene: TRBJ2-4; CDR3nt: TGCGCCAGCAGTGAGTCGAGCAGGTTAACAAAAAACATTCAGTACTTC; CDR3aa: CASSESSRLTKNIQYF
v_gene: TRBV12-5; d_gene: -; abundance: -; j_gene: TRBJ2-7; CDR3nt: TGTGCTAGTGGTTTGGTAGGGCAGGGTTTCCACGAGCAGTACTTC; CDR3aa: CASGLVGQGFHEQYF